This T cell receptor (beta chain) was captured by sequencing in a study of blood T cell repertoires in COVID-19 (TCRdb year 2020). Concerning the study at large: Samples from collaborators originated in the United States, Italy and Spain and spanned both the acute and convalescent phases of COVID-19. The prospective study material was composed of cDNA or gDNA derived from T cells, B-cell-depleted T cells, or PBMCs. The dataset comprised deeply sampled blood TCRbeta repertoires from subjects exposed to, actively infected with, or recovered from COVID-19. The repertoires were released in a freely available public database intended as a resource for research on the immune response to SARS-CoV-2. Samples came from the ongoing ImmuneRACE study (first 160 participants) plus 1,254 subjects from 6 global collaborators. The sample metadata nearly always contained a de-identified subject ID, COVID-19 status, age in years and sex. Where available, HLA class I and class II types were obtained from metadata supplied by the sample provider rather than from assay-based typing. The full study reports these points: The quantity of clinical and demographic metadata differed by source and by participant and was supplied without curation.

V loses 0 bases of germline sequence and J loses 0 bases, and the interval between the two ends is 8 bases. For CDR1 and CDR2, the germline V gene (reference sequence) lists GTSNPN and SVGIG. CDR3 length: 14 amino acids, cysteine to phenylalanine. Only the CDR3 DNA stays, 42 bases, in frame from base 1. TCRbeta CDR3 regions were amplified from genomic DNA using the immunoSEQ Assay, a bias-controlled multiplex PCR. The original methods were these. The number of nucleated cells in each sample was estimated by amplification of reference gene primers within the assay. To quantify the absolute abundance of each unique TCRbeta CDR3 rearrangement, sequence reads were collapsed and filtered. For each sample, productive Simpson clonality was calculated as the square root of Simpson's diversity index across productive rearrangements. TCRdb re-hosts the immuneACCESS table, in-frame sequences only. Its copies lack some clones; in the studies checked, an unresolved V gene accounts for under half of them, and the cause for the rest is not known. V, J and clone size are taken as reported in that table, and D and trimming were inferred from the DNA itself. Counted in this sample were hundreds of thousands of clones; 65% to 90% of them appeared once. Clones ranked in the top ten supply over 7.5% of the sample.

In the prospective study, participants were about 18 to 95 years old, resided in about two dozen geographic areas of the United States, and were enrolled through a virtual design. In the prospective study, participants were assigned to cohorts based on the clinical history participants reported in a screening survey and a study questionnaire. Each participant in the prospective study had whole blood, serum and a nasopharyngeal or oropharyngeal swab collected by mobile phlebotomists. Over a roughly 2-month period, participants in the prospective study had the option of providing additional blood draws and questionnaires. Prospective study blood samples were shipped either frozen or at room temperature before DNA extraction. A note on this clone: Its antigen remains undetermined. No qualities accompany the bases; no much larger clone lies one base away.

Material: PBMCs or T cells enriched from blood (not recorded which). The clonotype comes from a woman aged 50 to 65 with acute COVID-19. The sequence links TRBV30 to TRBJ1-2, with an unclear D gene assignment. The DNA sequence is given as TGTGCCTGGAGTGTTGGGAGGACTAACTATGGCTACACCTTC. Its translation is CAWSVGRTNYGYTF.